The text below deals with one T cell receptor (beta chain). Its antigen is not identified. The germline CDR1 and CDR2 sequences are SGHTA and FQGTGA. Trimming cost V 5 bases and J 5 bases; bases outside gene matches: 13. This CDR3 has 18 residues. The data belong to a study of cytomegalovirus exposure and HLA in healthy donors. Study-level findings and limits: The study put around 180 TCR beta chains on its list as cytomegalovirus-associated.

Measured with immunoSEQ multiplex PCR; TCRdb has only the in-frame clones, and not every one. Among 220,000 or so clones listed, 90% to 95% were seen once. This chain links TRBV7-3 with TRBJ2-5, with 14 bases fitting TRBD2. The sequencing input was PBMCs. The sequence was obtained from a woman aged 18-35 years in good health and CMV-seronegative. As DNA, the CDR3 is TGTGCCAGCAGCCCCCGAACGCGACTAGCGGGAGGGATGGAGACCCAGTACTTC. It codes for CASSPRTRLAGGMETQYF.